One sample yielded the 15 T cell receptor beta chains listed below, sequenced in a study of cytomegalovirus exposure and HLA in healthy donors. The PCR used 60 Vbeta and 13 Jbeta primers. Assay: immunoSEQ multiplex PCR; the TCRdb copy retains only in-frame clones and omits some. The sample shows around 150,000 clones, about three fifths of them seen only once. The sample was PBMCs. The receptor set was obtained from a woman aged 55-69 years in good health and CMV-seropositive.

The chain combines TRBV28 with TRBJ2-2; 8 positions agree with TRBD1. Trimming removed 6 bases from V and 5 bases from J; junction bases left unmatched: 2. CDR1 MDHEN and CDR2 SYDVKM come from the germline V gene. This CDR3 has 13 residues. CDR3 protein: CASRTGGTGELFF. DNA of the CDR3: TGTGCCAGCAGAACAGGGGGAACCGGGGAGCTGTTTTTT.

J is TRBJ2-3 and V is TRBV5-1; 8 bases align to TRBD1. CDR3 length equals 16 residues. In germline, CDR1 is SGHRS, CDR2 YFSETQ. Trimming took 4 bases from V and 2 from J; bases not matched to a gene: 9. The CDR3 bases are TGCGCCAGCAGCGCCCAGGGGGCAATAGACACAGATACGCAGTATTTT. The encoded protein is CASSAQGAIDTDTQYF.

The chain has TRBV2 and TRBJ2-7; 8 bases are shared with TRBD1. The CDR3 runs to 13 residues. V lost 7 bases, J lost 2 bases, and 4 bases stayed unmatched. Looked up from germline, CDR1 is SNHLY and CDR2 is FYNNEI. The CDR3 region has the DNA TGTGCCAGCACTCCACAGGGGGCCTACGAGCAGTACTTC. This encodes CASTPQGAYEQYF.

V gene TRBV2 combines with J gene TRBJ1-1; 9 nucleotides match TRBD1. The CDR3 runs 15 residues. V was clipped by 7 bases and J by 6 bases; unmatched bases: 12. Germline V gives CDR1 SNHLY, CDR2 FYNNEI. DNA of the CDR3: TGTGCCAGCATATTCTCCGGGACAGGGCTCCCTGAAGCTTTCTTT. Protein product: CASIFSGTGLPEAFF.

J is TRBJ1-4 and V is TRBV6-5, with D perhaps matching TRBD1 (5 bases). V was clipped by 7 bases and J by 3 bases, with 15 bases between them. Germline V CDR1 and CDR2: MNHEY, SVGAGI. The CDR3 loop spans 15 amino acids. The DNA for the CDR3 is TGTGCCAGCAAGGTCGGGGGATCCGCTAATGAAAAACTGTTTTTT. Translating gives CASKVGGSANEKLFF.

V gene TRBV9 combines with J gene TRBJ2-2, with 9 bases matching TRBD1. From germline, CDR1 is SGDLS and CDR2 YYNGEE. This CDR3 region has 16 residues. V dropped 0 bases and J dropped 3; count of bases not matched to a gene: 3. The CDR3 is CASSVGGQGYTGELFF. Here the CDR3 DNA reads TGTGCCAGCAGCGTAGGAGGACAGGGGTACACCGGGGAGCTGTTTTTT.

V and J are TRBV9 and TRBJ2-1; TRBD2 matches 9 bases. The germline V gene encodes CDR1 SGDLS and CDR2 YYNGEE. This CDR3 has 16 residues. The ends lost 0 bases at V and 8 bases at J; junction bases unmatched: 9. CDR3 sequence reads: CASSVGGTSFTDEQFF. In DNA, the CDR3 is TGTGCCAGCAGCGTAGGTGGGACTAGCTTCACCGATGAGCAGTTCTTC.

V gene TRBV7-3 combines with J gene TRBJ2-7, with 9 bases matching TRBD2. From germline, CDR1 is SGHTA and CDR2 FQGTGA. CDR3 length: 13 amino acids. Trimming cost V 5 bases and J 7 bases; bases outside gene matches: 6. The CDR3 coding sequence is TGTGCCAGCAGCGTAGCGGGAGTCGGGGAGCAGTACTTC. It yields the protein CASSVAGVGEQYF.

The chain is built from TRBV7-3 and TRBJ2-5, with 9 bases fitting TRBD2. The CDR3 loop spans 16 amino acids. The V gene's germline CDR1 is SGHTA and CDR2 FQGTGA. J lost 4 bases, V lost 0 bases, and 6 bases had no gene match. The CDR3 loop is CASSLTSELAGETQYF. CDR3 in DNA: TGTGCCAGCAGCTTAACGTCCGAACTAGCGGGAGAGACCCAGTACTTC.

As DNA, the CDR3 is TGTGCCAGCAGTGAATCTCCGGGAAGCGATGAGCAGTTCTTC. It translates to CASSESPGSDEQFF. V usage is TRBV25-1 and J usage is TRBJ2-1; D perhaps matches TRBD2 (5 bases). Trimming left V 1 base short and J 8 bases short, with 12 bases between. The CDR3 sequence is 14 residues long. CDR1 and CDR2 (germline): MGHDK, SYGVNS.

The CDR3 here is CASSPRTGENTEAFF. Here the CDR3 DNA reads TGTGCCAGCAGCCCCCGGACAGGGGAGAACACTGAAGCTTTCTTT. The chain is built from TRBV9 and TRBJ1-1, with 9 bases matching TRBD1. The germline V gene has CDR1 SGDLS and CDR2 YYNGEE. This CDR3 contains 15 residues. V dropped 4 bases and J dropped 1; count of bases not matched to a gene: 5.

This clone was picked up one time. The chain uses TRBV30 and TRBJ1-2; 9 nucleotides agree with TRBD1. Germline V CDR1 and CDR2: GTSNPN, SVGIG (reference sequence). CDR3 size: 16 residues. V dropped 2 bases and J dropped 3; count of bases not matched to a gene: 10. The CDR3 reads CAWSRGQGGGDYGYTF. CDR3 in DNA: TGTGCCTGGAGTAGGGGACAGGGAGGGGGGGACTATGGCTACACCTTC.

The V call is TRBV4-1, the J call TRBJ1-5; a possible D gene is TRBD1 (5 bases). Germline V gene lookup returns CDR1 MGHRA and CDR2 YSYEKL. The CDR3 loop spans 14 amino acids. V dropped 0 bases and J dropped 9 bases, with 12 bases sitting between them. The DNA for the CDR3 is TGCGCCAGCAGCCAAGATGGGGTGGGGGGGCCCCAGCATTTT. The encoded protein is CASSQDGVGGPQHF.

This clone was seen only a few times. The chain joins TRBV2 to TRBJ1-2; 7 bases align to TRBD1. The V gene's germline CDR1 is SNHLY and CDR2 FYNNEI. J lost 0 bases, V lost 7 bases, and 8 bases had no gene match. The CDR3 has 15 residues. The CDR3 bases are TGTGCCAGCAAAGGACAGGCGACACCTAACTATGGCTACACCTTC. Translation: CASKGQATPNYGYTF. The full variable domain, with the rest looked up from reference TRBV2 and TRBJ1-2, is EPEVTQTPSHQVTQMGQEVILRCVPISNHLYFYWYRQILGQKVEFLVSFYNNEISEKSEIFDDQFSVERPDGSNFTLKIRSTKLEDSAMYFCASKGQATPNYGYTFGSGTRLTVV.

This clone was counted only a few times. V is TRBV9 and J is TRBJ2-2, with a weak D call TRBD1 (5 bases). There are 13 residues in the CDR3. CDR1 and CDR2 from the germline V gene are SGDLS and YYNGEE. Trimming left V 2 bases short and J 4 bases short, with 6 bases between. For the CDR3, the DNA is TGTGCCAGCAGCGTCGACAGCACCGGGGAGCTGTTTTTT. Its translation: CASSVDSTGELFF.